These 32 T cell receptor beta chains originate from one sample sequenced in a study of chemoradiotherapy in HPV16-positive cancers. Data came from immunoSEQ multiplex PCR; TCRdb stores just in-frame clones and leaves some out. The sample shows approximately 12,000 clones, about 70% of them seen only once. Specimen collection occurred from a patient who underwent chemoradiotherapy. The receptors come from a human donor with HPV-associated anogenital cancer.

As regards this clone: The same CDR3 also results from other DNA sequences found in this sample. The chain joins TRBV7-2 to TRBJ2-7; 12 nucleotides match TRBD1. V lost 5 bases to trimming and J lost 0 bases; unmatched junction nucleotides: 2. Germline CDR1 reads SGHTA; CDR2 reads FQGNSA. The CDR3 runs to 15 residues. The DNA for the CDR3 is TGTGCCAGCAGCCCGGGACAGGGGGCCTCCTACGAGCAGTACTTC. This translates into CASSPGQGASYEQYF.

The chain uses TRBV14 and TRBJ2-1; D not certain. Between the trimmed V and J ends, which lost 1 base and 3 bases, there was a span of 10 bases. The CDR3 has 15 residues. Germline-derived CDR1 and CDR2 are SGHDN and FVKESK. CDR3 loop: CASSQAEWLYNEQFF. Here the CDR3 DNA reads TGTGCCAGCAGCCAAGCAGAATGGCTCTACAATGAGCAGTTCTTC.

This chain joins TRBV28 and TRBJ1-5; D not resolved. CDR1 is MDHEN and CDR2 is SYDVKM in the germline V gene. The CDR3 totals 15 residues. V was clipped by 2 bases and J by 0 bases, with 8 bases between them. The CDR3 is CASSLERNSNQPQHF. In nucleotides, the CDR3 is TGTGCCAGCAGTTTAGAACGGAATAGCAATCAGCCCCAGCATTTT.

The chain recombines TRBV6-5 with TRBJ1-1; D is uncertain. Trimming shortened V by 7 bases and J by 4 bases, and 13 bases separated the two germline ends. This CDR3 has 13 residues. The V gene's germline CDR1 is MNHEY and CDR2 SVGAGI. As DNA, the CDR3 is TGTGCCAGCACCTCGGATAAGTCCACTGAAGCTTTCTTT. This sequence encodes CASTSDKSTEAFF.

This clone has only one observation. The chain has TRBV2 and TRBJ2-1; 10 nucleotides agree with TRBD1. The CDR3 runs 13 residues. After removal of 8 bases from V and 5 bases from J, the junction contained 3 bases not matched to a gene. From germline, CDR1 is SNHLY and CDR2 FYNNEI. CDR3 residues: CASSGQGDNEQFF. For the CDR3, the DNA is TGTGCCAGCTCCGGACAGGGGGACAATGAGCAGTTCTTC.

This clone was observed once. The chain joins TRBV7-9 to TRBJ1-5; D is possibly TRBD1 (6 bases). V gave up 5 bases and J gave up 6 bases, with 11 bases separating them. The CDR3 length is 13 residues. Germline V lookup: CDR1 SEHNR, CDR2 FQNEAQ (reference sequence). CDR3 coding DNA: TGTGCCAGCAGCCCAGGGGTAACTCAGCCCCAGCATTTT. It is translated as CASSPGVTQPQHF.

This chain uses TRBV19 with TRBJ2-2; 7 positions agree with TRBD1. Germline V lookup: CDR1 LNHDA, CDR2 SQIVND (reference sequence). V was pared by 5 bases and J by 1 base, with 13 bases of the junction left unmatched. The CDR3 consists of 18 residues. Here the CDR3 reads CASSAIGRGRKNTGELFF. DNA of the CDR3: TGTGCCAGTAGTGCAATCGGCAGGGGGAGAAAGAACACCGGGGAGCTGTTTTTT.

This clone came up a few times. The rearrangement links TRBV19 to TRBJ1-5, with D perhaps matching TRBD1 (5 bases). In germline, CDR1 is LNHDA, CDR2 SQIVND (reference sequence). V lost 5 bases and J 6 bases, leaving 11 bases between the germline ends. There are 13 residues in the CDR3. CDR3 in amino acids: CASSGARSQPQHF. CDR3 nucleotide sequence: TGTGCCAGTAGTGGGGCCAGAAGTCAGCCCCAGCATTTT.

In its sample, this clone was seen once. The chain joins TRBV11-1 to TRBJ2-3; the match to TRBD1 covers 8 bases. Germline V gene sequence: CDR1 SGHAT, CDR2 FQDESV (reference sequence). Trimming took 5 bases from V and 4 from J; bases not matched to a gene: 11. The CDR3 length is 16 residues. The CDR3 region is CASSRSQQGGPDTQYF. In DNA, the CDR3 is TGTGCCAGCAGCAGGAGCCAACAGGGGGGCCCAGATACGCAGTATTTT.

By its share, this clone is medium-sized. The chain links TRBV28 to TRBJ2-1; D may be TRBD2 (6 bases). Germline CDR1 reads MDHEN; CDR2 reads SYDVKM. The CDR3 sequence is 11 residues long. The V end was cut by 3 bases, the J end by 9 bases, with 6 bases between. In DNA form, the CDR3 reads TGTGCCAGCAGTTTGGGGGGTGAGCAGTTCTTC. Its translation is CASSLGGEQFF.

The chain couples TRBV29-1 to TRBJ2-3, with 8 bases identical to TRBD2. This CDR3 is 13 amino acids long. In germline, CDR1 is SQVTM, CDR2 ANQGSEA. Losses at the gene ends were 7 bases for V and 6 bases for J; bases not matched to a gene: 9. The CDR3 reads CSGQREFADTQYF. The CDR3 bases are TGCAGCGGGCAGCGGGAGTTCGCTGATACGCAGTATTTT.

J is TRBJ1-1 and V is TRBV7-9; D is uncertain. V was clipped by 3 bases and J by 1 base, with 9 bases between them. This CDR3 has 14 amino acids. Germline assignment: CDR1 SEHNR and CDR2 FQNEAQ (reference sequence). The CDR3 nucleotides are TGTGCCAGCAGCTTCTCTGGTCCGAACACTGAAGCTTTCTTT. Translating gives CASSFSGPNTEAFF.

The rearrangement uses TRBV28 and TRBJ1-5; TRBD1 might be the D (6 bases). The germline gives CDR1 MDHEN, CDR2 SYDVKM. Trimming shortened V by 7 bases and J by 4 bases, and 11 bases separated the two germline ends. The CDR3 has 13 amino acids. The CDR3: CASNYRDNQPQHF. CDR3 DNA: TGTGCCAGCAACTACAGGGATAATCAGCCCCAGCATTTT.

The chain uses TRBV30 and TRBJ1-6, with D possibly TRBD1 on 5 matching bases. Trimming removed 3 bases at V and 7 bases at J, with 16 bases between. The CDR3 length is 15 residues. Germline values: CDR1 GTSNPN, CDR2 SVGIG (reference sequence). For the CDR3, the DNA is TGTGCCTGGAGCCCCCCTGGGACTCTCAATTCACCCCTCCACTTT. It encodes CAWSPPGTLNSPLHF.

J is TRBJ1-5 and V is TRBV18, with 10 bases lining up with TRBD1. Looked up from germline, CDR1 is KGHSH and CDR2 is LQKENI. This CDR3 contains 16 residues. V shed 0 bases and J 7 bases; nucleotides not matched to a gene: 6. The CDR3 here is CASSPPGTGAGQPQHF. CDR3 in DNA: TGTGCCAGCTCACCACCCGGGACAGGGGCGGGACAGCCCCAGCATTTT.

The chain carries TRBV7-8 and TRBJ1-5, with 7 positions matching TRBD1. The V and J ends lost 10 bases and 7 bases, in that order; junction bases with no gene match: 13. Germline values: CDR1 SGHVS, CDR2 FQNEAQ. The CDR3 is made up of 14 amino acids. The CDR3 DNA sequence: TGTGCCACCTCGTTACAGGGGTGGGGGCAGCCCCAGCATTTT. This translates into CATSLQGWGQPQHF.

The chain links TRBV25-1 to TRBJ2-1; 9 bases fit TRBD2. Per germline, CDR1 MGHDK and CDR2 SYGVNS. The CDR3 consists of 15 residues. Trimming at V came to 10 bases and at J to 3 bases, leaving 10 bases not matched to a gene. The chain's CDR3 is CATEEASGDYNEQFF. Here the CDR3 DNA reads TGTGCCACTGAGGAGGCTAGCGGGGACTACAATGAGCAGTTCTTC.

The J gene is TRBJ2-5, the V gene TRBV5-1; 9 positions agree with TRBD1. Germline V lookup: CDR1 SGHRS, CDR2 YFSETQ. Unmatched junction bases numbered 3, after V lost 4 bases and J lost 2 bases. This CDR3 has 14 amino acids. The CDR3 DNA reads as TGCGCCAGCAGCCCAGGGACAGGGCAAGAGACCCAGTACTTC. Its protein product is CASSPGTGQETQYF.

This chain connects TRBV11-1 to TRBJ1-1; 7 positions match TRBD1. The CDR3 runs to 15 residues. In germline, CDR1 is SGHAT, CDR2 FQDESV (reference sequence). V lost 5 bases, J lost 1 base, and 7 bases stayed unmatched. The CDR3 region has the DNA TGTGCCAGCAGCATTCGGACAGGTTGGAACACTGAAGCTTTCTTT. Translating gives CASSIRTGWNTEAFF.

The J gene is TRBJ1-4, the V gene TRBV4-1; D uncertain. The CDR3 contains 13 residues. Between the trimmed V and J ends, which lost 1 base and 7 bases, there was a span of 7 bases. From germline, CDR1 is MGHRA and CDR2 YSYEKL. The CDR3 sequence is CASSQVIGEKLFF. CDR3 nucleotides: TGCGCCAGCAGCCAAGTGATTGGTGAAAAACTGTTTTTT.

V usage is TRBV30 and J usage is TRBJ1-2; D not resolved. This CDR3 region has 20 residues. The V gene lost 1 base and the J gene lost 0 bases, with 27 bases spanning the gap. Germline V CDR1 and CDR2: GTSNPN, SVGIG (reference sequence). The CDR3 sequence is CAWSGYYNLGRLPANYGYTF. Here the CDR3 DNA reads TGTGCCTGGAGTGGATACTATAACCTGGGGAGACTACCAGCTAACTATGGCTACACCTTC.

The chain has TRBV5-1 and TRBJ1-5; 7 bases are a match to TRBD1. V dropped 5 bases and J dropped 1; count of bases not matched to a gene: 6. Looked up from germline, CDR1 is SGHRS and CDR2 is YFSETQ. CDR3 size: 15 residues. The CDR3 DNA sequence: TGCGCCAGCAGTCTAACAGGGGTGAGCAATCAGCCCCAGCATTTT. This sequence encodes CASSLTGVSNQPQHF.

This sequence joins TRBV2 and TRBJ1-3; D remains ambiguous. From germline, CDR1 is SNHLY and CDR2 FYNNEI. The CDR3 totals 12 residues. V dropped 6 bases and J dropped 11 bases, with 14 bases sitting between them. The CDR3 nucleotides are TGTGCCAGCAGGAATCCCTCGGGTCCCATATATTTT. It is translated as CASRNPSGPIYF.

By sample fraction, this clone is hyperexpanded (1% or more). The chain recombines TRBV2 with TRBJ1-1; D call uncertain. This CDR3 is 12 amino acids long. In germline, CDR1 is SNHLY, CDR2 FYNNEI. The germline V and J ends were trimmed by 8 bases and 4 bases, with 11 bases remaining between them. The CDR3 spells CASDVGGTEAFF. CDR3 coding DNA: TGTGCCAGCGACGTGGGTGGCACTGAAGCTTTCTTT.

Here the CDR3 reads CASSVVMAGETIYF. The CDR3 nucleotides are TGTGCCAGCAGCGTAGTAATGGCAGGGGAGACCATATATTTT. The chain joins TRBV9 to TRBJ1-3, with D tentatively TRBD1 (6 bases). Looked up from germline, CDR1 is SGDLS and CDR2 is YYNGEE. CDR3 size: 14 residues. With 0 bases removed from V and 10 bases from J, the gap between germline ends came to 14 bases.

This clone is deemed medium-sized. The rearrangement uses TRBV15 and TRBJ1-2; D may be TRBD1 (6 bases). V shed 5 bases and J shed 1 base, with 11 bases lying between them. CDR1 is LNHNV and CDR2 is YYDKDF in the germline V gene (reference sequence). The CDR3 has 14 residues. The CDR3 region has the DNA TGTGCCACCAGCGGGAACAGGGTTAACTATGGCTACACCTTC. It codes for CATSGNRVNYGYTF.

This rearrangement joins TRBV7-8 to TRBJ1-1; unclear D gene. Trimming pared 5 bases from V and 8 bases from J, leaving 15 bases between. Germline V lookup: CDR1 SGHVS, CDR2 FQNEAQ. The CDR3 is 13 amino acids. Written as DNA, the CDR3 is TGTGCCAGCAGCCGGGAAGTAGGGCGGGAAGCTTTCTTT. This sequence encodes CASSREVGREAFF.

This clone was detected a few times. This chain joins TRBV30 and TRBJ1-6; 8 bases fit TRBD1. The CDR3 is 15 residues long. Trimming cost V 0 bases and J 7 bases; bases outside gene matches: 5. CDR1 GTSNPN and CDR2 SVGIG come from the germline V gene (reference sequence). The CDR3 coding sequence is TGTGCCTGGAGTGTAGTTGGGACAGGCAATTCACCCCTCCACTTT. It yields the protein CAWSVVGTGNSPLHF.

The chain couples TRBV14 to TRBJ2-7; D might be TRBD1 (5 bases). This CDR3 is built from 13 residues. Germline V gene sequence: CDR1 SGHDN, CDR2 FVKESK. Trimming stripped 4 bases from V and 2 bases from J, with 9 bases between. In DNA form, the CDR3 reads TGTGCCAGCAGCCGGGGCTGGACCTACGAGCAGTACTTC. Translated, it gives CASSRGWTYEQYF.

The chain combines TRBV5-1 with TRBJ2-2, with D tentatively TRBD1 or TRBD2 (5 bases each). V dropped 0 bases and J dropped 7 bases, with 10 bases sitting between them. The CDR3 is 14 residues long. Germline CDR1 SGHRS, CDR2 YFSETQ. The CDR3 DNA reads as TGCGCCAGCAGCTTGGACGGGGCGGACGGGGAGCTGTTTTTT. Its translation: CASSLDGADGELFF.

This rearrangement joins TRBV5-4 to TRBJ2-1; 7 bases are shared with TRBD2. Germline V gives CDR1 SGHNT, CDR2 YYREEE (reference sequence). The CDR3 has 16 residues. V shed 2 bases and J 4 bases; nucleotides not matched to a gene: 9. The DNA of the CDR3 is TGTGCCAGCAGCTTAGGGAGGGGTCGGATTTACAATGAGCAGTTCTTC. Its protein is CASSLGRGRIYNEQFF.

The rearrangement joins TRBV9 to TRBJ1-5; TRBD1 matches at 7 bases. The germline gives CDR1 SGDLS, CDR2 YYNGEE. CDR3 length equals 14 residues. The ends lost 5 bases at V and 2 bases at J; junction bases unmatched: 4. CDR3 sequence (DNA): TGTGCCAGCAGTCGTCAGGGGGGCAATCAGCCCCAGCATTTT. Its translation: CASSRQGGNQPQHF.